What follows are 15 T cell receptor beta chains derived from one specimen sequenced in a study of identical twins. MiXCR was run by TCRdb on the 5' RACE reads, yielding one entry per CDR3 protein. The sample includes 400,000 to 500,000 distinct CDR3 sequences, roughly 18% of them seen just once. The sample comprised naive T cells sorted from blood. These receptor sequences come from a man aged 50-60 years in good health.

This clonotype was detected only a few times. The chain couples TRBV10-3 to TRBJ1-2; D might be TRBD1 (6 bases). The CDR3 runs 13 residues. The V and J ends lost 7 bases and 2 bases respectively, with 11 bases between them. Germline CDR1 and CDR2: ENHRY and SYGVKD. The CDR3 DNA sequence: TGTGCCATCACCTCGACAGGCAACTATGGCTACACCTTC. Translated, it gives CAITSTGNYGYTF.

This clonotype was detected ten times or more. V usage is TRBV5-1 and J usage is TRBJ2-5, with 9 nucleotides matching TRBD1. This CDR3 is built from 15 residues. Germline lookup yields CDR1 SGHRS and CDR2 YFSETQ. After removal of 3 bases from V and 4 bases from J, the junction contained 7 bases not matched to a gene. The CDR3 reads CASSYSTGGGETQYF. Here the CDR3 DNA reads TGCGCCAGCAGCTACTCTACAGGGGGCGGAGAGACCCAGTACTTC.

This clonotype was seen only a few times. The V call is TRBV4-2, the J call TRBJ2-7; 12 nucleotides align to TRBD1. Germline loops: CDR1 LGHNA, CDR2 YNFKEQ. This CDR3 is built from 15 residues. With V trimmed by 4 bases and J by 6 bases, 7 bases remained unmatched. The CDR3 loop is CASSPGTGGLPEQYF. In nucleotides, the CDR3 is TGTGCCAGCAGCCCCGGGACAGGGGGCCTCCCCGAGCAGTACTTC.

A few counts support this clonotype. The gene calls are TRBV28 and TRBJ2-1; 10 nucleotides match TRBD2. With 5 bases clipped from V and 9 bases from J, the junction kept 10 bases outside the gene matches. Germline V CDR1 and CDR2: MDHEN, SYDVKM. CDR3 length: 15 amino acids. CDR3 amino acids: CASSPGTSVLGEQFF. DNA of the CDR3: TGTGCCAGCAGTCCCGGGACTAGCGTTCTAGGTGAGCAGTTCTTC.

This clonotype has only a few counts. J is TRBJ1-1 and V is TRBV5-1, with a tentative D call TRBD1 (5 bases). Trimming left V 4 bases short and J 1 base short, with 8 bases between. Germline values: CDR1 SGHRS, CDR2 YFSETQ. CDR3 length equals 13 residues. The CDR3 DNA is TGCGCCAGCAGCAAGGACACGAACACTGAAGCTTTCTTT. Protein sequence: CASSKDTNTEAFF.

V is TRBV18 and J is TRBJ2-2; weak D call: TRBD1 (6 bases). V gave up 1 base and J gave up 2 bases, with 14 bases separating them. The CDR3 runs to 17 residues. Germline V gives CDR1 KGHSH, CDR2 LQKENI. In DNA, the CDR3 is TGTGCCAGCTCACCACAATTCCGGACAGCCAACACCGGGGAGCTGTTTTTT. Translated: CASSPQFRTANTGELFF.

V and J are TRBV6-1 and TRBJ2-7, with D possibly matching TRBD1 (5 bases). Germline V gene sequence: CDR1 MNHNS, CDR2 SASEGT. V was cut by 6 bases and J by 5 bases, with 20 bases left in between. The CDR3 is made up of 15 amino acids. In DNA form, the CDR3 reads TGTGCCAGCAGCCGCGCTGGGGCAGGTGGGAACGAGCAGTACTTC. Encoded protein: CASSRAGAGGNEQYF.

The rearrangement links TRBV27 to TRBJ2-1, with a weak D call TRBD2 (5 bases). V was shortened by 5 bases and J by 1 base, with 12 bases between the two germline ends. CDR3 length: 15 residues. Germline V gene data show CDR1 as MNHEY and CDR2 as SMNVEV (reference sequence). The chain's CDR3 is CASSDRDPSYNEQFF. CDR3 DNA: TGTGCCAGCAGTGACCGGGATCCATCCTACAATGAGCAGTTCTTC.

The chain is built from TRBV2 and TRBJ1-2; TRBD1 matches at 9 bases. With 4 bases clipped from V and 8 bases from J, the junction kept 8 bases outside the gene matches. CDR1 SNHLY and CDR2 FYNNEI come from the germline V gene. CDR3 length equals 14 residues. The CDR3: CASSGKRQGGGYTF. The CDR3 coding sequence is TGTGCCAGCAGTGGAAAGCGACAGGGGGGAGGCTACACCTTC.

The chain uses TRBV10-3 and TRBJ2-1, with D possibly being TRBD2 (5 bases). Trimming stripped 0 bases from V and 0 bases from J, with 12 bases between. CDR1 is ENHRY, CDR2 SYGVKD, per germline. CDR3 length equals 17 residues. The CDR3 reads CAISESRTGSSYNEQFF. Here the CDR3 DNA reads TGTGCCATCAGTGAGTCGAGAACGGGGAGCTCCTACAATGAGCAGTTCTTC.

Many counts were recorded for this clonotype. V and J are TRBV7-9 and TRBJ1-1; unclear D gene. This CDR3 contains 12 residues. V lost 1 base, J lost 2 bases, and 2 bases lay in between. The germline CDR1 and CDR2 sequences are SEHNR and FQNEAQ (reference sequence). The CDR3 DNA follows: TGTGCCAGCAGCTTAGACAACACTGAAGCTTTCTTT. It encodes CASSLDNTEAFF.

This clonotype was counted between two and nine times. The chain joins TRBV7-2 to TRBJ2-7; the D gene is possibly TRBD2 (6 bases). The CDR3 covers 15 residues. The germline V gene encodes CDR1 SGHTA and CDR2 FQGNSA. Trimming pared 3 bases from V and 2 bases from J, leaving 14 bases between. The CDR3 DNA reads as TGTGCCAGCAGCTTTGTTTCCGGCGGGACCTACGAGCAGTACTTC. Amino acid sequence: CASSFVSGGTYEQYF.

This clonotype showed up just once. V is TRBV7-3 and J is TRBJ2-1; 10 positions match TRBD2. Germline V gene sequence: CDR1 SGHTA, CDR2 FQGTGA. With V trimmed by 4 bases and J by 13 bases, 7 bases remained unmatched. CDR3 length equals 13 residues. The CDR3 spells CASSSSSGSTQFF. As DNA, the CDR3 is TGTGCCAGCAGCTCCTCTAGCGGGAGTACCCAGTTCTTC.

This clonotype has only a few counts. The chain joins TRBV25-1 to TRBJ2-7; D gene uncertain. Trimming took 5 bases from V and 4 from J, leaving 9 bases between them. The CDR3 loop spans 12 amino acids. Germline CDR1 MGHDK, CDR2 SYGVNS. This chain's CDR3 is CASSRSLYEQYF. CDR3 nucleotide sequence: TGTGCCAGCAGTCGGAGTCTTTACGAGCAGTACTTC.

This clonotype was detected a few times. The chain joins TRBV27 to TRBJ2-5, with D tentatively TRBD1 (6 bases). This CDR3 region has 14 residues. V was cut by 1 base and J by 5 bases, with 11 bases left in between. CDR1 MNHEY and CDR2 SMNVEV come from the germline V gene (reference sequence). CDR3 DNA: TGTGCCAGCAGTTTATTTGCAGGGGATGAGACCCAGTACTTC. Encoded protein: CASSLFAGDETQYF.